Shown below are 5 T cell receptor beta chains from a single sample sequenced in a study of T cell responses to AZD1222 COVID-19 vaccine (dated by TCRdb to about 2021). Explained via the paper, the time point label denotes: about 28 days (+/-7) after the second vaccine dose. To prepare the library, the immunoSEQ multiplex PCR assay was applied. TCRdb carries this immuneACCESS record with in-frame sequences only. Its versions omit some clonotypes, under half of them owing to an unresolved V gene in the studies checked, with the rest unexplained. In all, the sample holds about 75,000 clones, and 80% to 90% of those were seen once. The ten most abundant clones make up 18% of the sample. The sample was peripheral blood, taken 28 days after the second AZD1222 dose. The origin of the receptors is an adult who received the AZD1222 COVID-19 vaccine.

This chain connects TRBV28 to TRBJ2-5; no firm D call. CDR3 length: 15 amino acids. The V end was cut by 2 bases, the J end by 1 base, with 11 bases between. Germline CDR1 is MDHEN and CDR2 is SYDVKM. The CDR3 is CASSLNGPGQETQYF. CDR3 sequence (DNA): TGTGCCAGCAGTTTAAATGGTCCCGGCCAAGAGACCCAGTACTTC.

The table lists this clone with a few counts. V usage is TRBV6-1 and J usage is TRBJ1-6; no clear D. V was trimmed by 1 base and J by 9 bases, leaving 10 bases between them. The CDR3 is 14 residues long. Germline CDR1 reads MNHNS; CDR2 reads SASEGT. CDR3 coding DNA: TGTGCCAGCAGTGAAGGGCAAGAAAGTTCACCCCTCCACTTT. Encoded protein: CASSEGQESSPLHF.

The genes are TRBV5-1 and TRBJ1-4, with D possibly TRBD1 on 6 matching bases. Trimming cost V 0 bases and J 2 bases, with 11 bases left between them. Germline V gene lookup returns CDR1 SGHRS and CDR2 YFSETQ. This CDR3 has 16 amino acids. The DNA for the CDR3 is TGCGCCAGCAGCTTGGACGGGAGGGGGACTAATGAAAAACTGTTTTTT. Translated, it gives CASSLDGRGTNEKLFF.

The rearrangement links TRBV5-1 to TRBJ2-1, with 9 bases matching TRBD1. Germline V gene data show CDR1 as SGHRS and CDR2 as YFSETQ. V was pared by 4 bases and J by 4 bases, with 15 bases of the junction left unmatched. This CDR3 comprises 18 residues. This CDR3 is CASSPWTGDMGLYNEQFF. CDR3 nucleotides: TGCGCCAGCAGCCCGTGGACAGGGGATATGGGCCTATACAATGAGCAGTTCTTC.

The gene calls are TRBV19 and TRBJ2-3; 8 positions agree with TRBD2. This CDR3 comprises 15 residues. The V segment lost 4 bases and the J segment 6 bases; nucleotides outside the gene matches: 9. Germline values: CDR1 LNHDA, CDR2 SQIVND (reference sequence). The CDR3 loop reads CASSSPRSGGDTQYF. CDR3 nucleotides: TGTGCCAGTAGTAGTCCCAGGTCGGGAGGGGATACGCAGTATTTT.